The rows below give T cell receptor beta chains drawn from one sample of a study of T-cell reconstitution after alpha-beta-depleted transplantation in children. Each CDR3 protein gets one entry after TCRdb re-called the PCR reads with MiXCR. The table has about a million distinct CDR3 sequences, roughly 29% seen once. Sample: PBMCs, mostly from graft donor cells, taken 360 days after TCRalphabeta/CD19-depleted stem cell transplant. The source of these receptors is a boy less than two years old who had a stem cell transplant for SCID, so the T cells may come from the graft donor. The CDR3 runs from the conserved cysteine through the conserved F or W. Each record gives: clone size, CDR3 length, D gene, J gene, V gene, CDR3 protein, CDR3 DNA. D genes are given only for firm matches. Only some rows state a clone size, as once, few, many or a class for expanded clones.

size: few; length: 15; D: .; J: TRBJ2-3; V: TRBV9; CDR3: CASSVVTTSPDTQYF; DNA: TGTGCCAGCAGCGTAGTAACAACGAGCCCAGATACGCAGTATTTT
size: few; length: 15; D: TRBD1; J: TRBJ2-5; V: TRBV20-1; CDR3: CSARPTGQLQETQYF; DNA: TGCAGTGCTAGACCTACGGGACAGCTACAAGAGACCCAGTACTTC
size: .; length: 13; D: TRBD1; J: TRBJ1-5; V: TRBV28; CDR3: CASRDRVSQPQHF; DNA: TGTGCCAGCAGGGACAGGGTGAGTCAGCCCCAGCATTTT
size: .; length: 16; D: .; J: TRBJ2-7; V: TRBV21-1; CDR3: CASSKVETGRTYEQYF; DNA: TGTGCCAGCAGCAAAGTCGAGACCGGGAGAACCTACGAGCAGTACTTC
size: few; length: 14; D: .; J: TRBJ1-2; V: TRBV5-1; CDR3: CASSRATTDYGYTF; DNA: TGCGCCAGCAGTCGGGCCACTACCGACTATGGCTACACCTTC
size: few; length: 14; D: .; J: TRBJ1-1; V: TRBV6-1; CDR3: CASSETFEAKRAFF; DNA: TGTGCCAGCAGTGAAACTTTTGAGGCAAAGAGGGCTTTCTTT
size: few; length: 17; D: TRBD1; J: TRBJ2-7; V: TRBV5-1; CDR3: CASSLEWVGQEYYEQYF; DNA: TGCGCCAGCAGCTTGGAGTGGGTAGGACAGGAGTACTACGAGCAGTACTTC
size: .; length: 13; D: .; J: TRBJ1-2; V: TRBV7-9; CDR3: CASSLNNNYGYTF; DNA: TGTGCCAGCAGCTTGAACAACAACTATGGCTACACCTTC
size: .; length: 16; D: TRBD2; J: TRBJ2-3; V: TRBV4-1; CDR3: CASSQELAGITDTQYF; DNA: TGCGCCAGCAGCCAAGAACTAGCGGGGATCACAGATACGCAGTATTTT
size: few; length: 18; D: .; J: TRBJ1-6; V: TRBV11-1; CDR3: CASSLSFSAQGTNSPLHF; DNA: TGTGCCAGCAGCTTAAGTTTCTCGGCACAGGGTACGAATTCACCCCTCCACTTT
size: once; length: 16; D: .; J: TRBJ2-2; V: TRBV18; CDR3: CASSPKANSNTGELFF; DNA: TGTGCCAGCTCACCGAAAGCAAACTCGAACACCGGGGAGCTGTTTTTT
size: .; length: 17; D: .; J: TRBJ2-3; V: TRBV6-1; CDR3: CASSRPGLSKSTDTQYF; DNA: TGTGCCAGCAGTCGCCCCGGACTGAGTAAGAGCACAGATACGCAGTATTTT
size: few; length: 17; D: .; J: TRBJ2-1; V: TRBV4-3; CDR3: CASSQDSTGRGLNEQFF; DNA: TGCGCCAGCAGCCAAGATAGTACGGGAAGGGGACTCAATGAGCAGTTCTTC
size: once; length: 16; D: .; J: TRBJ2-5; V: TRBV7-6; CDR3: CASSLAPGRRGETQYF; DNA: TGTGCCAGCAGCTTAGCGCCCGGCAGGAGAGGAGAGACCCAGTACTTC
size: few; length: 17; D: .; J: TRBJ1-3; V: TRBV2; CDR3: CASSEFGSGETGNTIYF; DNA: TGTGCCAGCAGTGAGTTCGGGTCAGGGGAAACTGGAAACACCATATATTTT
size: .; length: 15; D: .; J: TRBJ2-2; V: TRBV18; CDR3: CASSPRILDTGELFF; DNA: TGTGCCAGCTCACCCAGGATCCTAGACACCGGGGAGCTGTTTTTT
size: many; length: 15; D: .; J: TRBJ2-3; V: TRBV2; CDR3: CASSADLATTDTQYF; DNA: TGTGCCAGCAGTGCCGACCTAGCGACAACAGATACGCAGTATTTT
size: .; length: 15; D: .; J: TRBJ1-3; V: TRBV3-1; CDR3: CASSYDSNSGNTIYF; DNA: TGTGCCAGCAGCTACGATAGCAACTCTGGAAACACCATATATTTT
size: .; length: 16; D: TRBD1; J: TRBJ1-2; V: TRBV5-1; CDR3: CASSLRSLTGGRGYTF; DNA: TGCGCCAGCAGCTTGAGAAGTCTGACAGGGGGTAGAGGCTACACCTTC
size: .; length: 17; D: .; J: TRBJ2-3; V: TRBV4-1; CDR3: CASSSGIRVTGTDTQYF; DNA: TGTGCCAGCAGCTCGGGGATCAGGGTGACTGGCACAGATACGCAGTATTTT
size: many; length: 17; D: TRBD2; J: TRBJ2-3; V: TRBV27; CDR3: CASSPQASGADTDTQYF; DNA: TGTGCCAGCAGTCCCCAGGCTAGCGGGGCTGACACAGATACGCAGTATTTT
size: .; length: 17; D: .; J: TRBJ1-5; V: TRBV24-1; CDR3: CATSDLIGRVRDQPQHF; DNA: TGTGCCACCAGTGATTTAATCGGCAGGGTCCGGGATCAGCCCCAGCATTTT
size: .; length: 17; D: TRBD1; J: TRBJ2-7; V: TRBV9; CDR3: CASSVAGNRGPPYGQYF; DNA: TGTGCCAGCAGCGTAGCGGGGAACAGGGGCCCCCCCTACGGGCAGTACTTC
size: many; length: 13; D: .; J: TRBJ2-1; V: TRBV7-3; CDR3: CASSPRKYNEQFF; DNA: TGTGCCAGCAGCCCAAGGAAATACAATGAGCAGTTCTTC
size: few; length: 14; D: .; J: TRBJ2-3; V: TRBV10-3; CDR3: CAIGPGRSTDTQYF; DNA: TGTGCCATCGGTCCGGGTCGAAGCACAGATACGCAGTATTTT
size: .; length: 13; D: .; J: TRBJ1-2; V: TRBV6-1; CDR3: CASVKQGDYGYTF; DNA: TGTGCCAGCGTGAAACAGGGCGACTATGGCTACACCTTC
size: .; length: 15; D: TRBD1; J: TRBJ2-2; V: TRBV5-1; CDR3: CASSSTGDWAGELFF; DNA: TGCGCCAGCAGTTCGACAGGGGATTGGGCCGGGGAGCTGTTTTTT
size: few; length: 15; D: .; J: TRBJ1-3; V: TRBV2; CDR3: CASSGQGSSGNTIYF; DNA: TGTGCCAGCAGTGGGCAAGGGAGCTCTGGAAACACCATATATTTT
size: .; length: 15; D: TRBD1; J: TRBJ2-3; V: TRBV7-9; CDR3: CASSAGTVSTDTQYF; DNA: TGTGCCAGCAGCGCTGGGACAGTGAGTACAGATACGCAGTATTTT
size: .; length: 18; D: TRBD2; J: TRBJ2-5; V: TRBV11-2; CDR3: CASSLLLPGLAGKETQYF; DNA: TGTGCCAGCAGCCTTCTCCTCCCGGGACTAGCGGGGAAAGAGACCCAGTACTTC
size: many; length: 13; D: .; J: TRBJ2-1; V: TRBV2; CDR3: CASNRDPHNEQFF; DNA: TGTGCCAGCAATAGGGACCCCCACAATGAGCAGTTCTTC
size: .; length: 15; D: .; J: TRBJ2-3; V: TRBV7-2; CDR3: CASSGRARSPDTQYF; DNA: TGTGCCAGCAGCGGACGGGCCAGGTCCCCAGATACGCAGTATTTT
size: few; length: 16; D: TRBD1; J: TRBJ2-7; V: TRBV4-3; CDR3: CASSRSGQGSTYEQYF; DNA: TGCGCCAGCAGCCGATCCGGACAGGGGTCGACCTACGAGCAGTACTTC
size: .; length: 17; D: .; J: TRBJ1-1; V: TRBV7-8; CDR3: CASSLGVGTNMNTEAFF; DNA: TGTGCCAGCAGCTTAGGAGTTGGGACAAACATGAACACTGAAGCTTTCTTT
size: few; length: 16; D: .; J: TRBJ2-6; V: TRBV18; CDR3: CASSPLVGSGANVLTF; DNA: TGTGCCAGCTCACCATTGGTCGGCTCTGGGGCCAACGTCCTGACTTTC
size: once; length: 14; D: .; J: TRBJ1-5; V: TRBV3-1; CDR3: CASSPTQGSWPQHF; DNA: TGTGCCAGCAGCCCGACCCAGGGCTCCTGGCCCCAGCATTTT
size: .; length: 14; D: .; J: TRBJ1-2; V: TRBV7-2; CDR3: CASSSREGLYGYTF; DNA: TGTGCCAGCAGCTCCCGGGAGGGCCTATATGGCTACACCTTC
size: few; length: 15; D: TRBD2; J: TRBJ2-7; V: TRBV6-5; CDR3: CASSYLAGGVYEQYF; DNA: TGTGCCAGCAGTTACTTGGCGGGGGGGGTTTACGAGCAGTACTTC
size: .; length: 16; D: TRBD1; J: TRBJ2-7; V: TRBV5-1; CDR3: CASQSLTGTGAYEQYF; DNA: TGCGCCAGCCAGTCCCTAACCGGGACAGGGGCCTACGAGCAGTACTTC
size: .; length: 14; D: .; J: TRBJ2-7; V: TRBV5-5; CDR3: CASSFDRVEAEQYF; DNA: TGTGCCAGCAGCTTTGATCGGGTAGAAGCCGAGCAGTACTTC
size: .; length: 15; D: .; J: TRBJ2-3; V: TRBV12-3/TRBV12-4; CDR3: CASSPNPRGADTQYF; DNA: TGTGCCAGCAGCCCGAACCCCCGGGGGGCGGATACGCAGTATTTT
size: .; length: 11; D: .; J: TRBJ1-1; V: TRBV6-1; CDR3: CASSDRGRAFF; DNA: TGTGCCAGCAGTGACAGGGGCCGAGCTTTCTTT
size: .; length: 14; D: .; J: TRBJ2-4; V: TRBV20-1; CDR3: CSASMVYAKNIQYF; DNA: TGCAGTGCTAGTATGGTTTACGCCAAAAACATTCAGTACTTC
size: .; length: 14; D: .; J: TRBJ2-3; V: TRBV12-3/TRBV12-4; CDR3: CASSPRAGVDTQYF; DNA: TGTGCCAGCAGTCCACGCGCAGGGGTAGATACGCAGTATTTT
size: .; length: 14; D: TRBD2; J: TRBJ2-3; V: TRBV2; CDR3: CASSELAGGDTQYF; DNA: TGTGCCAGCAGTGAGCTAGCGGGTGGAGATACGCAGTATTTT
size: few; length: 13; D: .; J: TRBJ2-5; V: TRBV29-1; CDR3: CSVNREIQETQYF; DNA: TGCAGCGTTAACAGGGAGATCCAAGAGACCCAGTACTTC
size: few; length: 13; D: TRBD2; J: TRBJ2-1; V: TRBV4-1; CDR3: CASSQTSGAEQFF; DNA: TGCGCCAGCAGCCAAACTAGCGGGGCCGAGCAGTTCTTC
size: .; length: 14; D: .; J: TRBJ2-1; V: TRBV5-1; CDR3: CASSFRDWYNEQFF; DNA: TGCGCCAGCAGCTTCCGGGATTGGTACAATGAGCAGTTCTTC
size: many; length: 14; D: TRBD1; J: TRBJ1-4; V: TRBV12-3/TRBV12-4; CDR3: CASSLRQGGEKLFF; DNA: TGTGCCAGCAGCCTCCGACAGGGTGGGGAAAAACTGTTTTTT
size: .; length: 15; D: TRBD1; J: TRBJ2-2; V: TRBV12-3/TRBV12-4; CDR3: CASSKNPGGGGELFF; DNA: TGTGCCAGCAGTAAAAACCCAGGGGGTGGTGGGGAGCTGTTTTTT
size: .; length: 16; D: .; J: TRBJ1-5; V: TRBV15; CDR3: CATSPRTVTADQPQHF; DNA: TGTGCCACCAGCCCGCGGACGGTCACGGCGGATCAGCCCCAGCATTTT
size: few; length: 15; D: TRBD2; J: TRBJ2-1; V: TRBV3-1; CDR3: CASSRNAGGYNEQFF; DNA: TGTGCCAGCAGCCGGAACGCGGGGGGCTACAATGAGCAGTTCTTC